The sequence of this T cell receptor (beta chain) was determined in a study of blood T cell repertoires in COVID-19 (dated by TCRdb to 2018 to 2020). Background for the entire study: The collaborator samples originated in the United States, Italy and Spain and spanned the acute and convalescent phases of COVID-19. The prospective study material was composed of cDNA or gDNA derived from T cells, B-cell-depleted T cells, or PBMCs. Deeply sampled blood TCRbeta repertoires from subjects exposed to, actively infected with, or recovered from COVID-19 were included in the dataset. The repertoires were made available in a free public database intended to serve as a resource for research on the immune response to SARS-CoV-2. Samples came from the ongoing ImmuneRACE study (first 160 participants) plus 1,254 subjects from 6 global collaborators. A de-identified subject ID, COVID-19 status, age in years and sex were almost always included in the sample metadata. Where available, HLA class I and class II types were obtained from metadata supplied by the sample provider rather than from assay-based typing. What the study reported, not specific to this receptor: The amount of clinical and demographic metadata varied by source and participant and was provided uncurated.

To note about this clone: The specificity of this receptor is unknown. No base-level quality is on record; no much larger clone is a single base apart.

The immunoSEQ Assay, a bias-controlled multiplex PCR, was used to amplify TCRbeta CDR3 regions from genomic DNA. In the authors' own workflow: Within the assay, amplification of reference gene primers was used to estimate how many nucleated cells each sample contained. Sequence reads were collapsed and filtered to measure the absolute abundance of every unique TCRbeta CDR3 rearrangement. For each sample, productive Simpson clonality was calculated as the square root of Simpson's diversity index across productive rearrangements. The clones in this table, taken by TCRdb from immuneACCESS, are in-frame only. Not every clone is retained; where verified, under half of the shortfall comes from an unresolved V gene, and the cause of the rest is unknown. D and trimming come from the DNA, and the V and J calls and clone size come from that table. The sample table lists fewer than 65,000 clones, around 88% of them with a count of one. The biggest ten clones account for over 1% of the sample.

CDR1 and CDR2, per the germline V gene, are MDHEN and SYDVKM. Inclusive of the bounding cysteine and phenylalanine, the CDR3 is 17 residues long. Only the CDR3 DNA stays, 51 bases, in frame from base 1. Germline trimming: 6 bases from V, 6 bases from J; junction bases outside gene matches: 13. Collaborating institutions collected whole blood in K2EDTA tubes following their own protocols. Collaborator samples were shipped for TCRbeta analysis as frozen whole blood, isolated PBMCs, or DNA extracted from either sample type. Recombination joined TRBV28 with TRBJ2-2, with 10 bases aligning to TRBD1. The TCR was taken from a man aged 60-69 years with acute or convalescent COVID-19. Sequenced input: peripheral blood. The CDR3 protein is CASSEITGTGEAGELFF. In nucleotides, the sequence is TGTGCCAGCAGCGAAATAACCGGGACAGGGGAGGCCGGGGAGCTGTTTTTT.